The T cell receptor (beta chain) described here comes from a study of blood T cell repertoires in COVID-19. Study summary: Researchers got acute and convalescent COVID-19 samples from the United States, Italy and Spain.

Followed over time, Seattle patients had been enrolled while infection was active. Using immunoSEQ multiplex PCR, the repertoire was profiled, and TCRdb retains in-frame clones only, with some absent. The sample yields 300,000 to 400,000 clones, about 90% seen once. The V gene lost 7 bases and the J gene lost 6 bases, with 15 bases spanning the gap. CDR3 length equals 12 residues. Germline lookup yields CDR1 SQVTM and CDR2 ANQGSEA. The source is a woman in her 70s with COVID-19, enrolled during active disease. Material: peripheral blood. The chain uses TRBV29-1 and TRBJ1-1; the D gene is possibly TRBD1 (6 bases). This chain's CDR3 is CSGDMMGSEAFF. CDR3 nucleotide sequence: TGCAGCGGGGACATGATGGGCTCTGAAGCTTTCTTT.